This TCR beta chain was sequenced during a study of blood T cell repertoires in COVID-19. Assay used: immunoSEQ multiplex PCR; TCRdb lists only in-frame clones, some missing. This table has 190,000 or so clones, about 84% appearing once. The sequence was obtained from a young woman who had recovered from COVID-19. The sample comprised PBMCs or T cells enriched from blood (not recorded which).

CDR3 residues: CASSEGQGPEQYF. CDR3 coding DNA: TGTGCCAGCAGCGAGGGACAGGGACCCGAGCAGTACTTC. The chain has TRBV5-5 and TRBJ2-7, with 9 bases lining up with TRBD1. The germline gives CDR1 SGHKS, CDR2 YYEKEE (reference sequence). V was clipped by 4 bases and J by 6 bases; unmatched bases: 5. CDR3 size: 13 residues.